Following are 4 T cell receptor beta chains from one sample sequenced in a study of Ad26.COV2.S vaccination and SARS-CoV-2 variants. As for treatment: roughly 18 received Ad26.COV2.S at low or high dose, single or two shots; about 5 received placebo; per-sample allocation not given. The samples date from day 63 after the first vaccine or placebo injection. The assay was immunoSEQ multiplex PCR, and TCRdb's table has in-frame clones only and misses some. This table holds approximately 500,000 clones, around 90% found once. The sequences come from peripheral blood, collected in a trial of Ad26.COV2.S vaccine versus placebo. All receptors come from a person aged 18-65 years who received the Ad26.COV2.S COVID-19 vaccine or a placebo.

This rearrangement joins TRBV5-1 to TRBJ2-2, with 10 bases identical to TRBD2. The CDR3 runs to 18 residues. V trimming: 0 bases; J trimming: 6 bases; junction bases outside the gene matches: 11. Looked up from germline, CDR1 is SGHRS and CDR2 is YFSETQ. CDR3 in DNA: TGCGCCAGCAGCTTGGCTCCGGGACTAGCGCAAAGGGCCGGGGAGCTGTTTTTT. Translated, it gives CASSLAPGLAQRAGELFF.

The chain recombines TRBV9 with TRBJ2-1, with a possible D match to TRBD2 (5 bases). The V gene's germline CDR1 is SGDLS and CDR2 YYNGEE. Trimming removed 0 bases from V and 9 bases from J, with 16 bases in between. The CDR3 has 15 residues. The CDR3 DNA sequence: TGTGCCAGCAGCGTAGGCCAGCGGAGTGGTGGTGAGCAGTTCTTC. Amino acid sequence: CASSVGQRSGGEQFF.

The J gene is TRBJ1-3, the V gene TRBV27; TRBD1 matches at 9 bases. V lost 2 bases to trimming and J lost 5 bases; unmatched junction nucleotides: 4. Per the germline V gene, CDR1 is MNHEY and CDR2 is SMNVEV (reference sequence). CDR3 length: 15 residues. The chain's CDR3 is CASSLTQGARNTIYF. The CDR3 nucleotides are TGTGCCAGCAGTTTAACACAGGGGGCCAGAAACACCATATATTTT.

The sample holds a few counts of this clone. The J gene is TRBJ2-7, the V gene TRBV6-1; no reliable D call. Germline V CDR1 and CDR2: MNHNS, SASEGT. V lost 4 bases, J lost 5 bases, and 24 bases lay in between. This CDR3 has 17 residues. CDR3 sequence (DNA): TGTGCCAGCAGTGCAATTCCCTTCATAGCACCCGGAGACGAGCAGTACTTC. Translation gives CASSAIPFIAPGDEQYF.